This TCR beta chain was sequenced in a study of cytotoxic CD8 clonotypes in ibrutinib-treated CLL. Sequenced by immunoSEQ multiplex PCR; TCRdb stores in-frame clones only, minus some. The sample includes more than 110,000 clones, about 78% seen only once; the top ten take 4.5% to 6%. CDR3 size: 15 residues. Germline CDR1 and CDR2: SGHNT and YYREEE (reference sequence). Trimming shortened V by 3 bases and J by 3 bases, and 12 bases separated the two germline ends. The sequence derives from a human donor with chronic lymphocytic leukemia. The sample consisted of PBMCs, taken after 24 months of ibrutinib treatment. V is TRBV5-4 and J is TRBJ1-4; possible D gene TRBD1, 5 bases. The CDR3, as DNA: TGTGCCAGCAGCTCGACAGCTCTAGCTAATGAAAAACTGTTTTTT. This translates into CASSSTALANEKLFF.